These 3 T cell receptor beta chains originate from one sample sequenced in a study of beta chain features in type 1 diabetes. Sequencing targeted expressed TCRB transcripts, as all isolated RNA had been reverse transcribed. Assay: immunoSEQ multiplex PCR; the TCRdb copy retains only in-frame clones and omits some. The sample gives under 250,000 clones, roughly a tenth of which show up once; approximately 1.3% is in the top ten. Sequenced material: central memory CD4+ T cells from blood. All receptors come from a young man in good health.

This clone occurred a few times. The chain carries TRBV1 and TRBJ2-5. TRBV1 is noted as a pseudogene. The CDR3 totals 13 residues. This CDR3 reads CTSQSSAQETQYF. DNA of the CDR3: TGCACCTCACAGTCCAGCGCCCAAGAGACCCAGTACTTC.

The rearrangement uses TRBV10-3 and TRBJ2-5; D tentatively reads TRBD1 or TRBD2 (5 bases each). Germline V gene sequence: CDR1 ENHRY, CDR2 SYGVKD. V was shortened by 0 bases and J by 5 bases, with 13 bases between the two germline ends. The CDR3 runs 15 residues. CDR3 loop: CAISESVKGRETQYF. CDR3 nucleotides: TGTGCCATCAGTGAGTCGGTGAAGGGACGGGAGACCCAGTACTTC.

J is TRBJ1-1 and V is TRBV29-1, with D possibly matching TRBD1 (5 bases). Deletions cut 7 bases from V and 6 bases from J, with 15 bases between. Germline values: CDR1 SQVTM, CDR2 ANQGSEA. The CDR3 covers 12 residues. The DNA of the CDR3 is TGCAGCGCGACCAGGGAGTCCGCTGAAGCTTTCTTT. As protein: CSATRESAEAFF.